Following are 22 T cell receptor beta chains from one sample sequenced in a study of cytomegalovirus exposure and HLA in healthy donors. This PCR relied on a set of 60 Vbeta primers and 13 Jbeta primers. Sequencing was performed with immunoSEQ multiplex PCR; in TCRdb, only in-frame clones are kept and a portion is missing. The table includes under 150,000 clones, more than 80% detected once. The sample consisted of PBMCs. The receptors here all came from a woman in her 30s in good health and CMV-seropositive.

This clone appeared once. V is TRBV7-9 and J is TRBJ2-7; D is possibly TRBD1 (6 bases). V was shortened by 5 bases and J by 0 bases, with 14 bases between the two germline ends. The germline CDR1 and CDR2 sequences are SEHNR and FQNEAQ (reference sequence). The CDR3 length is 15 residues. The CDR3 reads CASSHGQLYSYEQYF. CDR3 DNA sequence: TGTGCCAGCAGCCACGGACAGCTGTACTCCTACGAGCAGTACTTC.

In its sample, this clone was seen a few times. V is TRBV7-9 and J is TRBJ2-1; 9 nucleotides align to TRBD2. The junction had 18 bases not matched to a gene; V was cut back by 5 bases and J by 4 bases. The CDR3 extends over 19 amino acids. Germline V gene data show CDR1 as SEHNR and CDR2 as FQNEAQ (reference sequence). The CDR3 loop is CASSLAGGAIPSTYNEQFF. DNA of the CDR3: TGTGCCAGCAGCCTCGCGGGAGGGGCCATTCCATCGACTTACAATGAGCAGTTCTTC.

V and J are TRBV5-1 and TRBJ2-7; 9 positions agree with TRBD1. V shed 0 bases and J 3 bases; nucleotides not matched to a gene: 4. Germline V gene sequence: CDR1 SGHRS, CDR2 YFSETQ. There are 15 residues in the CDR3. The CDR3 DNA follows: TGCGCCAGCAGCTTGGTGGGGACAGGGAGCTACGAGCAGTACTTC. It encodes CASSLVGTGSYEQYF.

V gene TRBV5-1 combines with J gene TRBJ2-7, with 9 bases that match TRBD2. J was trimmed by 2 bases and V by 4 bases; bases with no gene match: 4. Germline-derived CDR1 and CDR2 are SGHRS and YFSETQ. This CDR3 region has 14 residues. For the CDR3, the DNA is TGCGCCAGCAGCGCGGGGGGGACAACCTACGAGCAGTACTTC. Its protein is CASSAGGTTYEQYF.

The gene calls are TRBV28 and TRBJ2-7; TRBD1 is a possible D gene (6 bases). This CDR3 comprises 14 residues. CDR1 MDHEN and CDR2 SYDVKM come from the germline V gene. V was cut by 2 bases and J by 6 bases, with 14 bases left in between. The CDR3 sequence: CASSLRGGSGEQYF. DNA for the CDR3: TGTGCCAGCAGTTTACGAGGGGGATCGGGCGAGCAGTACTTC. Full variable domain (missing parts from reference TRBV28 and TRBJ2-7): DVKVTQSSRYLVKRTGEKVFLECVQDMDHENMFWYRQDPGLGLRLIYFSYDVKMKEKGDIPEGYSVSREKKERFSLILESASTNQTSMYLCASSLRGGSGEQYFGPGTRLTVT.

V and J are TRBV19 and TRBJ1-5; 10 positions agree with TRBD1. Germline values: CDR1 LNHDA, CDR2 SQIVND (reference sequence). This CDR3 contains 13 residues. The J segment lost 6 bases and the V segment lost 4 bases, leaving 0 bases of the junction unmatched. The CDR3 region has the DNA TGTGCCAGTAGTAGGGACAGGGGTCAGCCCCAGCATTTT. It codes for CASSRDRGQPQHF.

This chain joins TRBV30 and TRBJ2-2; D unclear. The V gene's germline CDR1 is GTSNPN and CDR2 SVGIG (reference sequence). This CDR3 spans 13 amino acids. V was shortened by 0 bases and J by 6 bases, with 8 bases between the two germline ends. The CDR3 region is CAWSVSSAGELFF. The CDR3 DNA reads TGTGCCTGGAGTGTATCCTCGGCCGGGGAGCTGTTTTTT.

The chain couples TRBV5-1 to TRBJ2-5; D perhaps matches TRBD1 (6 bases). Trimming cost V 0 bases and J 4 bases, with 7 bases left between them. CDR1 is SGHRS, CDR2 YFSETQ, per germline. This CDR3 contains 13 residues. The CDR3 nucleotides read TGCGCCAGCAGCTTGGGGGGGCGAGAGACCCAGTACTTC. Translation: CASSLGGRETQYF.

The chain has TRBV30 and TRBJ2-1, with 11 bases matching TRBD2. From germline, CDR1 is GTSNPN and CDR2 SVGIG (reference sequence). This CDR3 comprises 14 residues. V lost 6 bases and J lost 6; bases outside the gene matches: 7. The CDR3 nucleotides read TGTGCCTGCGAGGTGACTAGCGGGATCAATGAGCAGTTCTTC. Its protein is CACEVTSGINEQFF.

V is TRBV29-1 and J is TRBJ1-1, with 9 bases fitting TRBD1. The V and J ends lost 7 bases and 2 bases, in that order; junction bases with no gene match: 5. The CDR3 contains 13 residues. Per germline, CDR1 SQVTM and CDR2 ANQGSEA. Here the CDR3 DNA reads TGCAGCGCTTCGGGACAGGGCAACACTGAAGCTTTCTTT. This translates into CSASGQGNTEAFF.

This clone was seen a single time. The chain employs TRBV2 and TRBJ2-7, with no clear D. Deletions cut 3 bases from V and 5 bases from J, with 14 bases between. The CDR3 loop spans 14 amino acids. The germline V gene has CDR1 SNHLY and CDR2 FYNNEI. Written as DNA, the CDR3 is TGTGCCAGCAGTGAGTCAGGATCTGTCGACGAGCAGTACTTC. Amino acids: CASSESGSVDEQYF.

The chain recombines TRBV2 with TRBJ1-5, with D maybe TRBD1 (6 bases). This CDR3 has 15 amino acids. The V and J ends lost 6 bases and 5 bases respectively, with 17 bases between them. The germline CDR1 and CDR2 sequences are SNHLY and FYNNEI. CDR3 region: CASSHEQGWDQPQHF. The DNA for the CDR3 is TGTGCCAGCAGCCACGAACAGGGATGGGATCAGCCCCAGCATTTT.

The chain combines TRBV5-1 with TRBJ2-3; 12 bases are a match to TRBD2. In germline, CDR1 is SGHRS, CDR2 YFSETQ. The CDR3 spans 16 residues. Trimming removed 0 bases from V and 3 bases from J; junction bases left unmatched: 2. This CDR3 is CASSLGTSGVTDTQYF. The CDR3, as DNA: TGCGCCAGCAGCTTGGGGACTAGCGGGGTAACAGATACGCAGTATTTT.

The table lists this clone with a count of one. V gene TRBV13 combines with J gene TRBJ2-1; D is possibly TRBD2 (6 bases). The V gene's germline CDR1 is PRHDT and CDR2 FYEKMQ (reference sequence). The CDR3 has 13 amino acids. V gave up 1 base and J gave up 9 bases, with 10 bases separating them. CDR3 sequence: CASSLVGLGEQFF. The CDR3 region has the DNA TGTGCCAGCAGCTTAGTGGGACTCGGTGAGCAGTTCTTC.

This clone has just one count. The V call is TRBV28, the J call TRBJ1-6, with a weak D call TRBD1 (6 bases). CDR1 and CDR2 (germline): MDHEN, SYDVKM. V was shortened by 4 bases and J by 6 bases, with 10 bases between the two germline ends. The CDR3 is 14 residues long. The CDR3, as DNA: TGTGCCAGCAGTTACAGGGTGGGTAATTCACCCCTCCACTTT. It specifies CASSYRVGNSPLHF. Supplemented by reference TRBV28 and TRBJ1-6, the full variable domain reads DVKVTQSSRYLVKRTGEKVFLECVQDMDHENMFWYRQDPGLGLRLIYFSYDVKMKEKGDIPEGYSVSREKKERFSLILESASTNQTSMYLCASSYRVGNSPLHFGNGTRLTVT.

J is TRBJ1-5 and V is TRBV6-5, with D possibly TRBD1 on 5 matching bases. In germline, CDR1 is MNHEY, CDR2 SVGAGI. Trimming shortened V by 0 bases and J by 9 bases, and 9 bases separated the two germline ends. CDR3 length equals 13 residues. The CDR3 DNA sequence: TGTGCCAGCAGTTACTCGCGGGGGGGGCCCCAGCATTTT. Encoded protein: CASSYSRGGPQHF.

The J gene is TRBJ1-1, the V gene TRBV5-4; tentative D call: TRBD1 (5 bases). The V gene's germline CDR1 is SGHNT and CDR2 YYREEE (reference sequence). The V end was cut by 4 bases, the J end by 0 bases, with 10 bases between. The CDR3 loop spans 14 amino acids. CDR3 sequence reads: CASSVRDLNTEAFF. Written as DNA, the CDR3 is TGTGCCAGCAGCGTCCGGGACTTGAACACTGAAGCTTTCTTT.

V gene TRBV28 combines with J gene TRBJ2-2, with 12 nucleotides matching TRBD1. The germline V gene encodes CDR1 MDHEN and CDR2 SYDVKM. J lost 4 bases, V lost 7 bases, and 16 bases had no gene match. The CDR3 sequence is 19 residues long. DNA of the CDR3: TGTGCCAGCATCAGTTCCGGGACAGGGGGCCGTAGGGGCACCGGGGAGCTGTTTTTT. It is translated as CASISSGTGGRRGTGELFF.

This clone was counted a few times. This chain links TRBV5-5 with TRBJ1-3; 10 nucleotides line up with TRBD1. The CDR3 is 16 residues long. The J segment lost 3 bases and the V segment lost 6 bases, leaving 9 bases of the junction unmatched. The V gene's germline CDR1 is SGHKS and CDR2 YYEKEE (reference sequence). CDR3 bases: TGTGCCAGCATCCGAGGGACAGGGGTGTTTGGAAACACCATATATTTT. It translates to CASIRGTGVFGNTIYF.

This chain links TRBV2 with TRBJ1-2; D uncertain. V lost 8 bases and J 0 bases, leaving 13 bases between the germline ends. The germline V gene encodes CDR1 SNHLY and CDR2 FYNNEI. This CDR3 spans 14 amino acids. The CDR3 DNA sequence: TGTGCCAGCGCTACCTCCTCCACTAACTATGGCTACACCTTC. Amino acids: CASATSSTNYGYTF.

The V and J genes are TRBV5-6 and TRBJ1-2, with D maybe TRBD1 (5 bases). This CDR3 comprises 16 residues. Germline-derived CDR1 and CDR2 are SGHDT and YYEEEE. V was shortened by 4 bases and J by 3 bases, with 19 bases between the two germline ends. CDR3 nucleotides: TGTGCCAGCAGCGCGGGCGGGGCCAGTGTATACTATGGCTACACCTTC. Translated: CASSAGGASVYYGYTF.

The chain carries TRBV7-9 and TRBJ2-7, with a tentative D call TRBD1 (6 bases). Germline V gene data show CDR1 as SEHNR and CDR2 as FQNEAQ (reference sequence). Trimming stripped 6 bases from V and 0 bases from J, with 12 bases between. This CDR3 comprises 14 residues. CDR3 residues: CASSSDRYSYEQYF. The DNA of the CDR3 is TGTGCCAGCAGTTCCGACAGGTACTCCTACGAGCAGTACTTC.